The clone carrying this T cell receptor beta chain occurred many times. Its antigen is unidentified. The CDR3 consists of 15 residues. V lost 0 bases to trimming and J lost 4 bases, with 11 bases between them. From germline, CDR1 is SGDLS and CDR2 YYNGEE. The data are from a study of CD8 T cells in ankylosing spondylitis. Study-wide results and limits: Fewer than ten highly homologous variants made up a TCR beta motif that seemed to typify ankylosing spondylitis blood. Disease-linked clones reportedly showed significant enrichment in matched ankylosing spondylitis synovial fluid.

In TCRdb, the 5' RACE reads were re-called with MiXCR into one record per CDR3 protein. The sample yields about 30,000 distinct CDR3 sequences, about 5.6% seen once. The sequence was collected from a female donor with ankylosing spondylitis or in good health (not recorded which). Sequencing was done on a sample of blood, either unsorted or a sorted T cell fraction (not recorded which). V gene TRBV9 combines with J gene TRBJ2-1; no clear D. The CDR3 protein is CASSVVAAQYNEQFF. CDR3 nucleotides: TGTGCCAGCAGCGTAGTCGCGGCCCAATACAATGAGCAGTTCTTC. Using reference TRBV9 and TRBJ2-1 for the parts outside the CDR3, the full variable domain is DSGVTQTPKHLITATGQRVTLRCSPRSGDLSVYWYQQSLDQGLQFLIQYYNGEERAKGNILERFSAQQFPDLHSELNLSSLELGDSALYFCASSVVAAQYNEQFFGPGTRLTVL.